Listed below are T cell receptor beta chains from one sample, sequenced in a study of shared clonotypes between healthy human individuals. This table comes from immunoSEQ multiplex PCR, and its TCRdb copy is limited to in-frame clones, with some not included. The table shows more than 550,000 clones, with 72% occurring only once. Sequences were obtained from memory CD4+ T cells sorted from blood. Receptors originate from a young woman in good health. Each CDR3 is given with its conserved first and last residue.

j_call v_call cdr3_aa
TRBJ1-5 TRBV2 CASSVQGGNQPQHF
TRBJ1-1 TRBV10-1 CATLDRDTEAFF
TRBJ2-2 TRBV6-5 CASSSWDRRDTGELFF
TRBJ1-5 TRBV10-3 CAISETKADNQPQHF
TRBJ1-2 TRBV11-2 CASSLATGTYGYTF
TRBJ2-3 TRBV11-2 CASSLEGRGISDTQYF
TRBJ1-5 TRBV5-1 CASSLGQGGQPQHF
TRBJ2-2 TRBV27 CASKRTETTGELFF
TRBJ1-4 TRBV7-7 CASSPGQTTNEKLFF
TRBJ2-1 TRBV5-1 CASSSESGSYNEQFF
TRBJ2-1 TRBV6-5 CASSYSRLEGKSEQFF
TRBJ1-1 TRBV6-5 CASSYTGYNTEAFF
TRBJ2-3 TRBV4-1 CASSQVSLARNTDTQYF
TRBJ2-5 TRBV29-1 CSVGQPGGETQYF
TRBJ2-6 TRBV7-2 CASSLGGFSGANVLTF
TRBJ2-5 TRBV5-4 CASSLGNSQETQYF
TRBJ1-1 TRBV18 CASSPSGGNTEAFF
TRBJ1-4 TRBV18 CASSPPSTGWEVNEKLFF
TRBJ2-7 TRBV20-1 CSARDSNEQYF
TRBJ1-3 TRBV4-2 CASSQDYSLDGNTIYF
TRBJ1-2 TRBV28 CASSLRRQNGYTF
TRBJ1-4 TRBV2 CASSEQGRQKLFF
. TRBV11-2 CASSLLEGPYEQYF
TRBJ1-1 TRBV18 CASSPGTGAEAFF
TRBJ2-1 TRBV10-2 CASSESILDWALDEQFF
TRBJ1-2 TRBV13 CASSLQGDYGYTF
TRBJ2-3 TRBV5-4 CASSLSGRAVDTQYF
TRBJ1-1 TRBV6-4 CASSSIGGVNAAEAFF
TRBJ2-3 TRBV9 CASSALIGGPDTQYF
TRBJ2-3 TRBV6-5 CATSSTDTQYF
TRBJ1-5 TRBV6-6 CASSSTGLRQPQHF
TRBJ2-1 TRBV19 CASSIAGTSNIGQFF
. TRBV6-5 CASSLDRAHEQYF
TRBJ1-2 TRBV5-1 CASSLEGPDFYTF
TRBJ2-5 TRBV5-1 CATATGNYQETQYF
TRBJ2-3 TRBV5-4 CASSLVGQSTDTQYF
TRBJ2-7 TRBV7-9 CASSVGTSGGYEQYF
TRBJ2-1 TRBV5-1 CASSSQGYEQFF
TRBJ2-3 TRBV11-2 CASSTRLAGDGDTQYF
TRBJ2-5 TRBV25-1 CASSEYPSGRKETQYF
TRBJ1-5 TRBV19 CASRTQADSQPQHF
TRBJ2-5 TRBV18 CASSPRHEETQYF
TRBJ2-7 TRBV5-8 CASKGDLSSYEQYF
TRBJ2-3 TRBV7-9 CAGRDENTDTQYF
TRBJ1-5 TRBV18 CASSPDRDGQPQHF
TRBJ1-5 TRBV18 CASRPTGDQPQHF
TRBJ2-2 TRBV29-1 CSADSSGVNTGELFF
TRBJ1-3 TRBV2 CASTGTGGNTIYF
TRBJ1-4 TRBV18 CASSPRSATNEKLFF
TRBJ1-1 TRBV5-1 CASSLSTDSEAFF
TRBJ2-3 TRBV5-6 CASSLLDTDTQYF
TRBJ1-1 TRBV27 CASSLVPRGTEAFF
TRBJ1-2 TRBV29-1 CSVGTRGGGGYTF
TRBJ2-7 TRBV5-1 CASTSGTETYEQYF
TRBJ2-5 TRBV7-9 CASSLGTGAPQETQYF